A selection of T cell receptor beta chains follows, all from one sample in a study of OX40 agonist ivuxolimab in advanced cancers. Measured with immunoSEQ multiplex PCR; TCRdb has only the in-frame clones, and not every one. The sample records 15,000 to 25,000 clones, about 77% being singletons. This specimen consisted of CD4+ or CD8+ T cells sorted from blood, obtained in a trial of the OX40 agonist ivuxolimab. Receptor source: an adult with an advanced solid tumor such as melanoma, head and neck, liver or kidney cancer. The CDR3 runs from the conserved cysteine through the conserved F or W. Each record gives: clone size, D gene, J gene, V gene, CDR3 protein, CDR3 DNA. D genes are given only for firm matches. Only some rows state a clone size, as once, few, many or a class for expanded clones.

abundance: .; d_gene: .; j_gene: TRBJ2-7; v_gene: TRBV5-6; CDR3aa: CASSSDTRGYEQYF; CDR3nt: TGTGCCAGCAGCTCGGACACTAGAGGCTACGAGCAGTACTTC
abundance: .; d_gene: .; j_gene: TRBJ2-5; v_gene: TRBV5-1; CDR3aa: CASSLEGVGDYPSTQETQYF; CDR3nt: TGCGCCAGCAGCTTGGAGGGGGTCGGGGACTACCCCTCCACACAAGAGACCCAGTACTTC
abundance: .; d_gene: TRBD1; j_gene: TRBJ2-2; v_gene: TRBV6-6; CDR3aa: CAYRGGWDRDAGELFF; CDR3nt: TGTGCCTACAGGGGGGGTTGGGACAGGGATGCCGGGGAGCTGTTTTTT
abundance: .; d_gene: .; j_gene: TRBJ2-1; v_gene: TRBV10-1; CDR3aa: CASSNYNEQFF; CDR3nt: TGCGCCAGCAGTAACTACAATGAGCAGTTCTTC
abundance: .; d_gene: TRBD2; j_gene: TRBJ2-3; v_gene: TRBV11-2; CDR3aa: CASSLVPRASGSTDTQYF; CDR3nt: TGTGCCAGCAGCTTAGTGCCTAGGGCTAGCGGGAGCACAGATACGCAGTATTTT
abundance: .; d_gene: .; j_gene: TRBJ2-2; v_gene: TRBV4-2; CDR3aa: CASSPRGRAGGTGELFF; CDR3nt: TGTGCCAGCAGCCCCCGGGGAAGAGCGGGTGGCACCGGGGAGCTGTTTTTT
abundance: .; d_gene: TRBD2; j_gene: TRBJ2-1; v_gene: TRBV5-4; CDR3aa: CASSWLAGDGPNEQFF; CDR3nt: TGTGCCAGCAGCTGGCTAGCGGGGGACGGGCCCAATGAGCAGTTCTTC
abundance: .; d_gene: .; j_gene: TRBJ2-4; v_gene: TRBV1; CDR3aa: CTSSQVPGPNPPLAKNIQYF; CDR3nt: TGCACCAGCAGCCAAGTGCCGGGACCCAATCCTCCCCTAGCCAAAAACATTCAGTACTTC
abundance: once; d_gene: TRBD1; j_gene: TRBJ2-6; v_gene: TRBV7-9; CDR3aa: CASSSTIDRAELGANVLTF; CDR3nt: TGTGCCAGCAGCTCTACCATCGACAGGGCTGAGCTGGGGGCCAACGTCCTGACTTTC
abundance: .; d_gene: .; j_gene: TRBJ2-5; v_gene: TRBV27; CDR3aa: CASSLWGQETQYF; CDR3nt: TGTGCCAGCAGCCTCTGGGGGCAAGAGACCCAGTACTTC
abundance: .; d_gene: .; j_gene: TRBJ2-5; v_gene: TRBV9; CDR3aa: CASSAYPDRQRQETQYF; CDR3nt: TGTGCCAGCAGCGCCTACCCGGACAGACAAAGGCAAGAGACCCAGTACTTC
abundance: .; d_gene: .; j_gene: TRBJ1-1; v_gene: TRBV14; CDR3aa: CASTTPTPVRTDYKLNTEAFF; CDR3nt: TGTGCCAGCACCACGCCGACACCGGTCCGGACGGACTATAAACTGAACACTGAAGCTTTCTTT
abundance: .; d_gene: .; j_gene: TRBJ2-1; v_gene: TRBV7-9; CDR3aa: CASSWRADGNEQFF; CDR3nt: TGTGCCAGCAGTTGGAGGGCCGATGGTAATGAGCAGTTCTTC
abundance: .; d_gene: .; j_gene: TRBJ1-2; v_gene: TRBV5-6; CDR3aa: CASSLDRDNYGYTF; CDR3nt: TGTGCCAGCAGCTTGGACAGGGATAACTATGGCTACACCTTC
abundance: .; d_gene: TRBD1; j_gene: TRBJ2-3; v_gene: TRBV29-1; CDR3aa: CSVTGTGRFNTDTQYF; CDR3nt: TGCAGCGTTACCGGGACAGGGCGATTTAACACAGATACGCAGTATTTT
abundance: .; d_gene: .; j_gene: TRBJ1-6; v_gene: TRBV6-5; CDR3aa: CASSWAYNSPLHF; CDR3nt: TGTGCCAGCAGTTGGGCCTATAATTCACCCCTCCACTTT
abundance: .; d_gene: .; j_gene: TRBJ1-1; v_gene: TRBV6-1; CDR3aa: CASSEDGTEAFF; CDR3nt: TGTGCCAGCAGTGAAGACGGAACTGAAGCTTTCTTT
abundance: once; d_gene: .; j_gene: TRBJ2-5; v_gene: TRBV7-9; CDR3aa: CASSSSGHQETQYF; CDR3nt: TGTGCCAGCAGTTCAAGCGGGCACCAAGAGACCCAGTACTTC
abundance: .; d_gene: .; j_gene: TRBJ1-2; v_gene: TRBV11-3; CDR3aa: CASSLIGGDGYGYTF; CDR3nt: TGTGCCAGCAGCTTAATAGGGGGAGACGGCTATGGCTACACCTTC
abundance: few; d_gene: TRBD1; j_gene: TRBJ1-5; v_gene: TRBV7-9; CDR3aa: CASSLGQGVQPQHF; CDR3nt: TGTGCCAGCAGCCTAGGACAGGGAGTTCAGCCCCAGCATTTT
abundance: .; d_gene: TRBD2; j_gene: TRBJ2-3; v_gene: TRBV13; CDR3aa: CASSVLAGGTDTQYF; CDR3nt: TGTGCCAGCAGCGTACTAGCGGGGGGCACAGATACGCAGTATTTT